This section outlines one T cell receptor (beta chain) sequence together with its context. What it recognizes is unknown. This sample was taken from a study of T cell repertoires in cytomegalovirus infection. TCRdb reanalysed the reads using MiXCR and keeps one entry per CDR3 protein. Of approximately 500,000 distinct CDR3 sequences listed, about 33% were seen once; the top ten hold 15% to 20%. The source material was cultured PBMCs, sampled from culture after CMV antigen stimulation. The TCR comes from a human donor in good health (CMV status not recorded). Some clones in this sample may be carry-over from other donors' samples.

The CDR3 sequence: CASSRKGSRANYGYTF. CDR3 DNA sequence: TGTGCCAGCAGCCGGAAGGGGAGTCGAGCTAACTATGGCTACACCTTC. The chain employs TRBV14 and TRBJ1-2; TRBD1 is a possible D gene (5 bases). CDR3 length equals 16 residues. Germline V gene lookup returns CDR1 SGHDN and CDR2 FVKESK. V lost 4 bases, J lost 0 bases, and 15 bases lay in between.